Many counts were recorded for the clone carrying this T cell receptor (beta chain). Its cognate antigen is unknown. Preparation of the TCRbeta library was carried out with unique molecular identifiers. TCRdb redid the calling of the PCR reads with MiXCR, one entry per CDR3 protein. The data hold 100,000 to 130,000 distinct CDR3 sequences, with 5.5% to 6.5% observed a single time. These data belong to a study of T-cell reconstitution after alpha-beta-depleted transplantation in children. Points from the study as a whole: Elevated TCRbeta diversity at day 60 was traced, in some patients, to surviving recipient T cells and thymic progenitors. About two months after transplant, alpha-beta T cells reportedly came from several hundred expanded graft clones. Diversity and T-cell counts at one year after transplant derived mostly from new T cells.

V shed 3 bases and J shed 4 bases, with 11 bases lying between them. From germline, CDR1 is SGHDT and CDR2 YYEEEE. The CDR3 has 13 amino acids. This TCR was recovered from a male patient aged 2-9 years who had a stem cell transplant for acute lymphoblastic leukemia, so the T cells may come from the graft donor. The V call is TRBV5-6, the J call TRBJ2-7, with D unclear. The source material was PBMCs, mostly from graft donor cells, sampled 360 days after TCRalphabeta/CD19-depleted stem cell transplant. As DNA, the CDR3 is TGTGCCAGCAGCTCCCTCAAGGGTTACGAGCAGTACTTC. Protein: CASSSLKGYEQYF.